In this sample, the clone carrying this TCR beta chain turned up once. As yet, its antigen is unknown. The entry originates in a study of PD-1 blockade in mismatch repair-deficient tumors. Sequenced by immunoSEQ multiplex PCR; TCRdb stores in-frame clones only, minus some. The table has tens of thousands of clones, about 84% seen once; the top ten hold more than 2.5%. Trimming cost V 4 bases and J 0 bases; bases outside gene matches: 12. The CDR3 is made up of 19 amino acids. Germline CDR1 and CDR2: SEHNR and FQNEAQ (reference sequence). Study-level points and caveats: Tumor-resident clones, often absent from pretreatment blood, expanded after pembrolizumab and then contracted.

The material was peripheral blood, obtained 12 weeks after starting pembrolizumab. This chain uses TRBV7-9 with TRBJ2-2; 9 nucleotides agree with TRBD1. The clonotype was recovered from an adult with mismatch repair-deficient cancer. CDR3 sequence (DNA): TGTGCCAGCAGCTGGATGCCGGGACAGGGTAGGGCGAACACCGGGGAGCTGTTTTTT. Protein sequence: CASSWMPGQGRANTGELFF.